Included here is one TCR beta chain sequence, with context. The data were taken from a study of blood T cell repertoires in COVID-19. Across the whole study: Samples of COVID-19 (acute and convalescent) were obtained from the United States, Italy and Spain.

Clinical history as reported by participants underpinned cohort assignment. Germline CDR1 is SGHRS and CDR2 is YFSETQ. V gave up 4 bases and J gave up 1 base; unmatched junction bases: 4. The CDR3 runs to 14 residues. The assay was immunoSEQ multiplex PCR, and TCRdb's table has in-frame clones only and misses some. The repertoire holds about 300,000 clones, with about 89% as singletons. Specimen: PBMCs or T cells enriched from blood (not recorded which). The rearrangement links TRBV5-1 to TRBJ2-7, with TRBD1 matching over 8 bases. The receptor comes from a man between 60 and 70 years old who had recovered from COVID-19. The CDR3, as DNA: TGCGCCAGCAGCCCGACAGGGGTTTCCTACGAGCAGTACTTC. Translation: CASSPTGVSYEQYF.